The 13 T cell receptor beta chains in this list originate from one sample, sequenced in a study of Ad26.COV2.S vaccination and SARS-CoV-2 variants. The sample's treatment: roughly 18 received Ad26.COV2.S at low or high dose, single or two shots; roughly five received placebo; per-sample allocation not given. Collection of samples fell on day 63 after the first vaccine or placebo injection. This table comes from immunoSEQ multiplex PCR, and its TCRdb copy is limited to in-frame clones, with some not included. The repertoire consists of around 450,000 clones, with about 93% occurring once and the leading ten covering 12%. Sequenced here: peripheral blood, sampled in a trial of Ad26.COV2.S vaccine versus placebo. The receptors were gathered from a person aged 18 to 65 who received the Ad26.COV2.S COVID-19 vaccine or a placebo.

CDR3 bases: TGTGCCAGTAGTATAGGGGGTCAGACTACCGGGGAGCTGTTTTTT. The encoded protein is CASSIGGQTTGELFF. This chain links TRBV19 with TRBJ2-2; D remains unclear. CDR3 length: 15 residues. Trimming pared 1 base from V and 5 bases from J, leaving 11 bases between. Per germline, CDR1 LNHDA and CDR2 SQIVND (reference sequence).

The chain is built from TRBV4-3 and TRBJ1-4; D might be TRBD1 (5 bases). Trimming took off 4 bases at V and 8 bases at J, with 17 bases between the two ends. From germline, CDR1 is LGHNA and CDR2 YSLEER. CDR3 length: 15 amino acids. The CDR3 DNA follows: TGCGCCAGCAGCCCCAGATCTGGGTCAGGGGAAAAACTGTTTTTT. Translated: CASSPRSGSGEKLFF.

The genes are TRBV11-2 and TRBJ1-2, with a possible D match to TRBD1 (5 bases). V was pared by 6 bases and J by 8 bases, with 13 bases between. This CDR3 has 12 amino acids. Per germline, CDR1 SGHAT and CDR2 FQNNGV. CDR3 nucleotides: TGTGCCAGCAGTCCCCAGGGCGGGGGCTACACCTTC. This translates into CASSPQGGGYTF.

The gene calls are TRBV11-3 and TRBJ2-2; D uncertain. Per germline, CDR1 SGHNT and CDR2 YENEEA. This CDR3 has 13 residues. Trimming left V 1 base short and J 4 bases short, with 4 bases between. CDR3 region: CASSLAVTGELFF. In DNA, the CDR3 is TGTGCCAGCAGCTTAGCAGTCACCGGGGAGCTGTTTTTT.

The chain combines TRBV19 with TRBJ2-7; tentatively, D is TRBD2 (5 bases). V shed 6 bases and J shed 1 base, with 10 bases lying between them. CDR1 and CDR2 from the germline V gene are LNHDA and SQIVND (reference sequence). This CDR3 has 13 residues. In DNA form, the CDR3 reads TGTGCCAGTAGCGCGGGCAGGTCCTACGAGCAGTACTTC. As protein: CASSAGRSYEQYF.

This chain uses TRBV6-2 or TRBV6-3 with TRBJ2-1; D call uncertain. The germline CDR1 and CDR2 sequences are MNHEY and SVGEGT. Trimming took off 2 bases at V and 2 bases at J, with 13 bases between the two ends. This CDR3 contains 16 residues. CDR3 region: CASSYPGSPAYNEQFF. Here the CDR3 DNA reads TGTGCCAGCAGTTACCCCGGCAGCCCAGCCTACAATGAGCAGTTCTTC.

The chain has TRBV6-2 or TRBV6-3 and TRBJ2-7, with 11 bases fitting TRBD2. The CDR3 covers 14 residues. Germline CDR1 and CDR2: MNHEY and SVGEGT. V dropped 6 bases and J dropped 3; count of bases not matched to a gene: 4. The CDR3 DNA sequence: TGTGCCAGCAGCACACTAGCGGGAGTCTACGAGCAGTACTTC. Amino acid sequence: CASSTLAGVYEQYF.

This clone occurred once. V usage is TRBV6-6 and J usage is TRBJ1-4; D uncertain. CDR3 length: 16 residues. In germline, CDR1 is MNHNY, CDR2 SVGAGI (reference sequence). Trimming pared 4 bases from V and 5 bases from J, leaving 17 bases between. Here the CDR3 reads CASSFLLVGGNEKLFF. CDR3 bases: TGTGCCAGCAGTTTCCTCTTAGTAGGTGGGAATGAAAAACTGTTTTTT.

The chain couples TRBV7-3 to TRBJ2-6; the D gene is possibly TRBD1 (6 bases). The CDR3 is 15 residues long. Germline V gene lookup returns CDR1 SGHTA and CDR2 FQGTGA. With 5 bases removed from V and 1 base from J, the gap between germline ends came to 9 bases. CDR3 DNA: TGTGCCAGCAGCATTACAGGGTCTGGGGCCAACGTCCTGACTTTC. Its protein product is CASSITGSGANVLTF.

The chain joins TRBV28 to TRBJ1-5, with TRBD1 as a possible D gene (5 bases). CDR1 and CDR2 (germline): MDHEN, SYDVKM. This CDR3 has 15 residues. The V gene lost 6 bases and the J gene lost 2 bases, with 14 bases spanning the gap. The CDR3 coding sequence is TGTGCCAGCAGCCCCAATGGGGGAGGCAATCAGCCCCAGCATTTT. It codes for CASSPNGGGNQPQHF.

The chain has TRBV12-3 or TRBV12-4 and TRBJ2-1; D is undetermined. This CDR3 spans 13 amino acids. V shed 5 bases and J shed 6 bases, with 11 bases lying between them. The CDR3 protein is CASSAAVSNEQFF. The DNA of the CDR3 is TGTGCCAGCAGTGCGGCCGTCAGCAATGAGCAGTTCTTC.

The chain recombines TRBV4-3 with TRBJ2-3; a possible D gene is TRBD2 (5 bases). The CDR3 runs 13 residues. V was trimmed by 3 bases and J by 4 bases, leaving 8 bases between them. Germline V gene sequence: CDR1 LGHNA, CDR2 YSLEER. DNA for the CDR3: TGCGCCAGCAGCCAGGACTCACCAGATACGCAGTATTTT. Translated, it gives CASSQDSPDTQYF.

This sequence joins TRBV10-1 and TRBJ2-1; the D gene is possibly TRBD2 (7 bases). CDR3 length equals 15 residues. Deletions cut 6 bases from V and 1 base from J, with 13 bases between. Looked up from germline, CDR1 is WNHNN and CDR2 is SYGVQD (reference sequence). CDR3 DNA: TGCGCCAGCAGGCGGGGGCTACCTTCCTACAATGAGCAGTTCTTC. It translates to CASRRGLPSYNEQFF.